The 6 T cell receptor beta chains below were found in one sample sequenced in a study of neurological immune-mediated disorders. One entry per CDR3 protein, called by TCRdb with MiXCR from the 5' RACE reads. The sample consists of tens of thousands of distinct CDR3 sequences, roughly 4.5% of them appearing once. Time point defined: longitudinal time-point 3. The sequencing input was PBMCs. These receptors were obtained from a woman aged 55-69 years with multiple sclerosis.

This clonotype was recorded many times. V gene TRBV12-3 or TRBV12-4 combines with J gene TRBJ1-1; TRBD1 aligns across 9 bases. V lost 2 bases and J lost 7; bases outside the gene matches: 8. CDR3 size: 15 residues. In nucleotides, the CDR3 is TGTGCCAGCAGTTTAACGGGACAGGGAAAAATTGAAGCTTTCTTT. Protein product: CASSLTGQGKIEAFF.

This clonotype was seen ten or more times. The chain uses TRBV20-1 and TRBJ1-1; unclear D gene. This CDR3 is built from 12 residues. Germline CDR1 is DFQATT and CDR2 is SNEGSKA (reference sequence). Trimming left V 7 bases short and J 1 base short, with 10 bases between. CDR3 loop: CSGKGPNTEAFF. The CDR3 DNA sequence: TGCAGTGGTAAGGGCCCGAACACTGAAGCTTTCTTT.

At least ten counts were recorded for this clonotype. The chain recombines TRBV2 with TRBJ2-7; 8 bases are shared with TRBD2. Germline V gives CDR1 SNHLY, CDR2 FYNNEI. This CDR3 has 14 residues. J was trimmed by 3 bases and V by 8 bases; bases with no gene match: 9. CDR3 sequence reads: CASADGGARYEQYF. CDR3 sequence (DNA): TGTGCCAGCGCCGACGGGGGGGCCCGCTACGAGCAGTACTTC.

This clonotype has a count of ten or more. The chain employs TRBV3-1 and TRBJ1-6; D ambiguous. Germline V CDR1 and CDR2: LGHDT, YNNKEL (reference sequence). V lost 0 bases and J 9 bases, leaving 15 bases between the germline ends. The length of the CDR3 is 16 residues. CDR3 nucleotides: TGTGCCAGCAGCCAAGATCCGCCCCGCGCAGGTTCACCCCTCCACTTT. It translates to CASSQDPPRAGSPLHF.

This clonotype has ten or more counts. Here the CDR3 reads CASSFKDRGNEKLFF. CDR3 coding DNA: TGTGCCAGCAGCTTTAAGGACAGGGGTAATGAAAAACTGTTTTTT. The rearrangement uses TRBV11-2 and TRBJ1-4; 9 bases map to TRBD1. The V gene's germline CDR1 is SGHAT and CDR2 FQNNGV. CDR3 size: 15 residues. J lost 4 bases, V lost 3 bases, and 3 bases had no gene match.

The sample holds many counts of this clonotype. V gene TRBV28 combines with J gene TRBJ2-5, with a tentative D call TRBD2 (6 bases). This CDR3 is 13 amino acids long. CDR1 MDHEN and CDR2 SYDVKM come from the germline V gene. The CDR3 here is CVSRGSGQETQYF. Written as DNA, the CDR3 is TGTGTCTCAAGGGGTAGCGGCCAAGAGACCCAGTACTTC.